This T cell receptor beta chain was recorded in a study of T cell responses to AZD1222 COVID-19 vaccine. Study-wide results and limits: The sample set comprised mostly white British donors with more females, and clonal diversity was possibly underestimated. In the spike-specific TCR repertoire, nearly half reportedly target unmutated variant regions. The repertoires were collected only after the peak T cell response. The CD4 TCRs associated with vaccination extended across spike and predominated at 160-218 and 743-854.

Looked up from germline, CDR1 is SGDLS and CDR2 is YYNGEE. The CDR3 covers 14 residues. The germline V and J ends were trimmed by 3 bases and 4 bases, with 14 bases remaining between them. Repertoires were generated with immunoSEQ multiplex PCR, while TCRdb's copy carries only in-frame clones and drops some. Of around 100,000 clones in the sample, roughly 86% were seen once. Remarks on this clone: Its antigen is not identified.

The sample here was peripheral blood, taken 28 days after the second dose of the MenACWY control vaccine. The chain links TRBV9 to TRBJ2-7; possibly TRBD1 for D (5 bases). The receptor was isolated from an adult who received the MenACWY meningococcal vaccine as a control. As DNA, the CDR3 is TGTGCCAGCAGCGCCAGGGTTGGGAATTACGAGCAGTACTTC. Amino acid sequence: CASSARVGNYEQYF.